A single sample is the source of the 13 T cell receptor beta chains below, sequenced in a study of beta chain features in type 1 diabetes. Reverse transcription of all isolated RNA meant that expressed TCRB transcripts were sequenced. Repertoires were generated with immunoSEQ multiplex PCR, while TCRdb's copy carries only in-frame clones and drops some. Of about 900,000 clones in the sample, about a sixth are singletons; the top ten hold 0.023%. Material for sequencing was naive CD4+ T cells from blood. Every receptor here comes from a woman younger than 30 in good health.

The CDR3 sequence is CASSPRTGGEQYF. CDR3 nucleotide sequence: TGTGCCAGCAGCCCACGTACGGGCGGAGAGCAGTACTTC. The rearrangement links TRBV14 to TRBJ2-5; D call uncertain. Germline V gene lookup returns CDR1 SGHDN and CDR2 FVKESK. The germline V and J ends were trimmed by 4 bases and 11 bases, with 17 bases remaining between them. The CDR3 has 13 amino acids.

This clone was seen more than once but under ten times. The V call is TRBV5-1, the J call TRBJ2-5, with TRBD1 matching over 8 bases. CDR1 and CDR2 from the germline V gene are SGHRS and YFSETQ. CDR3 length: 15 amino acids. V was pared by 2 bases and J by 4 bases, with 7 bases of the junction left unmatched. The CDR3 nucleotides are TGCGCCAGCAGCTTACCTCAGGGGGCTGGAGAGACCCAGTACTTC. This translates into CASSLPQGAGETQYF. Full variable domain (outside the CDR3, taken from reference TRBV5-1 and TRBJ2-5): KAGVTQTPRYLIKTRGQQVTLSCSPISGHRSVSWYQQTPGQGLQFLFEYFSETQRNKGNFPGRFSGRQFSNSRSEMNVSTLELGDSALYLCASSLPQGAGETQYFGPGTRLLVL.

The chain couples TRBV4-3 to TRBJ1-1; D is ambiguous. CDR3 size: 15 residues. The V end lost 1 base, the J end lost 6 bases, and 15 bases lay between the germline ends. Germline V gene sequence: CDR1 LGHNA, CDR2 YSLEER. The CDR3 is CASSQAQIVGAEAFF. CDR3 bases: TGCGCCAGCAGCCAAGCTCAGATCGTCGGAGCTGAAGCTTTCTTT.

A few counts support this clone. The gene calls are TRBV28 and TRBJ2-7; 8 bases are a match to TRBD1. CDR1 is MDHEN, CDR2 SYDVKM, per germline. With 7 bases clipped from V and 9 bases from J, the junction kept 11 bases outside the gene matches. The CDR3 spans 13 residues. The CDR3 DNA reads TGTGCCAGCACGGGACAGGTGCCCCTAGGGCAGTACTTC. Its protein is CASTGQVPLGQYF.

This clone showed up just a few times. The CDR3 DNA sequence: TGTGCCAGCAGCTTATATAAGGGAGGACTGTACAATGAGCAGTTCTTC. Its protein is CASSLYKGGLYNEQFF. This sequence joins TRBV7-2 and TRBJ2-1; possible D gene TRBD2, 6 bases. The CDR3 extends over 16 amino acids. V dropped 2 bases and J dropped 4 bases, with 15 bases sitting between them. Germline V gives CDR1 SGHTA, CDR2 FQGNSA.

The chain combines TRBV7-9 with TRBJ2-4, with 7 bases identical to TRBD2. The CDR3 covers 16 residues. The V gene end was trimmed by 1 base and the J gene end by 8 bases; junction bases not matched to a gene: 11. The germline V gene encodes CDR1 SEHNR and CDR2 FQNEAQ (reference sequence). CDR3 region: CASSLESRGSLHIQYF. CDR3 nucleotides: TGTGCCAGCAGCTTAGAAAGTCGCGGGAGTCTACACATTCAGTACTTC.

V usage is TRBV27 and J usage is TRBJ2-5; the D call may be TRBD1 or TRBD2 (5 bases each). In germline, CDR1 is MNHEY, CDR2 SMNVEV (reference sequence). The germline V and J ends were trimmed by 2 bases and 5 bases, with 21 bases remaining between them. The CDR3 runs 17 residues. The CDR3 nucleotides read TGTGCCAGCAGTTTAAGGTCGGGACGACTGTCGGGGGAGACCCAGTACTTC. Translated, it gives CASSLRSGRLSGETQYF.

The chain carries TRBV7-2 and TRBJ2-7, with 9 bases lining up with TRBD2. With 4 bases clipped from V and 2 bases from J, the junction kept 6 bases outside the gene matches. This CDR3 contains 15 residues. Germline V gives CDR1 SGHTA, CDR2 FQGNSA. For the CDR3, the DNA is TGTGCCAGCAGCTACGGACTAGCGAGCACCTACGAGCAGTACTTC. Translated, it gives CASSYGLASTYEQYF.

The chain links TRBV6-6 to TRBJ1-4, with D maybe TRBD1 (6 bases). The CDR3 totals 16 residues. Germline loops: CDR1 MNHNY, CDR2 SVGAGI (reference sequence). Trimming cost V 6 bases and J 4 bases, with 18 bases left between them. The CDR3 DNA is TGTGCCAGCAGCCCGGGACAAGGAACCCTTAATGAAAAACTGTTTTTT. This encodes CASSPGQGTLNEKLFF.

V gene TRBV2 combines with J gene TRBJ1-2; weak D call: TRBD1 (5 bases). The length of the CDR3 is 16 residues. V was cut by 5 bases and J by 0 bases, with 16 bases left in between. Germline CDR1 is SNHLY and CDR2 is FYNNEI. In DNA form, the CDR3 reads TGTGCCAGCAGTTCAGGGAGAGGGAGAGCTAACTATGGCTACACCTTC. This sequence encodes CASSSGRGRANYGYTF.

This clone occurred a few times. The V gene is TRBV5-8, the J gene TRBJ2-7; no clear D gene. V was cut by 6 bases and J by 2 bases, with 18 bases left in between. Per the germline V gene, CDR1 is SGHTS and CDR2 is YDEGEE. CDR3 size: 15 residues. The CDR3 nucleotides are TGTGCCAGCACCCCTGTGTGGGTCCGAGCCTACGAGCAGTACTTC. As protein: CASTPVWVRAYEQYF.

The table lists this clone with a few counts. Different DNA sequences within this sample yield the same CDR3. V and J are TRBV6-5 and TRBJ2-7; 9 nucleotides agree with TRBD2. The CDR3 has 15 residues. Germline CDR1 MNHEY, CDR2 SVGAGI. V lost 0 bases, J lost 2 bases, and 2 bases stayed unmatched. DNA of the CDR3: TGTGCCAGCAGTTACTCCGCTAGCGGGACCTACGAGCAGTACTTC. Translated: CASSYSASGTYEQYF.

This clone was counted between two and nine times. This sample includes further DNA sequences coding for the same CDR3. The chain links TRBV7-3 to TRBJ1-1; D unresolved. V lost 5 bases, J lost 0 bases, and 7 bases lay in between. CDR1 SGHTA and CDR2 FQGTGA come from the germline V gene. The length of the CDR3 is 13 residues. CDR3 nucleotides: TGTGCCAGCAGCGCCACAGTGAACACTGAAGCTTTCTTT. Translating it yields CASSATVNTEAFF.